A single sample is the source of the 19 T cell receptor beta chains below, sequenced in a study of T cell repertoires in cytomegalovirus infection. In TCRdb, the reads were re-called with MiXCR into one record per CDR3 protein. The sample consists of roughly 350,000 distinct CDR3 sequences, approximately 35% of them appearing once. For these receptors, no antigen is known. The specimen was cultured PBMCs, collected from culture after CMV antigen stimulation. These receptors all come from a human donor in good health (CMV status not recorded). Some clones in this sample may be carry-over from other donors' samples.

This rearrangement joins TRBV7-8 to TRBJ2-3; D perhaps matches TRBD1 (6 bases). Germline lookup yields CDR1 SGHVS and CDR2 FQNEAQ. Between the trimmed V and J ends, which lost 5 bases and 6 bases, there was a span of 15 bases. The CDR3 runs to 14 residues. In DNA, the CDR3 is TGTGCCAGCAGCCTCCGACAGGTCCCGGATACGCAGTATTTT. This sequence encodes CASSLRQVPDTQYF.

This chain joins TRBV12-5 and TRBJ2-3; 15 nucleotides line up with TRBD2. V lost 2 bases and J lost 3; bases outside the gene matches: 9. Germline V lookup: CDR1 LGHNT, CDR2 FRNRAP. This CDR3 comprises 19 residues. The CDR3 spells CASGLLTMGLAGGTDTQYF. The CDR3, as DNA: TGTGCTAGTGGTTTGCTCACCATGGGACTAGCGGGAGGAACAGATACGCAGTATTTT. Based on the CDR3 plus reference TRBV12-5 and TRBJ2-3, the full variable domain is DARVTQTPRHKVTEMGQEVTMRCQPILGHNTVFWYRQTMMQGLELLAYFRNRAPLDDSGMPKDRFSAEMPDATLATLKIQPSEPRDSAVYFCASGLLTMGLAGGTDTQYFGPGTRLTVL.

This clonotype has at least ten counts. The V gene is TRBV7-2, the J gene TRBJ2-6; 8 bases map to TRBD2. The germline gives CDR1 SGHTA, CDR2 FQGNSA. This CDR3 is 19 amino acids long. V lost 2 bases and J lost 1; bases outside the gene matches: 10. CDR3 sequence reads: CASSLLFREGRSGANVLTF. The DNA for the CDR3 is TGTGCCAGCAGCTTACTCTTCCGGGAGGGCCGGTCTGGGGCCAACGTCCTGACTTTC.

This clonotype was observed many times. The chain carries TRBV7-3 and TRBJ1-1; 10 bases fit TRBD1. CDR1 is SGHTA and CDR2 is FQGTGA in the germline V gene. The CDR3 sequence is 15 residues long. J gave up 2 bases and V 2 bases, and 2 bases lay outside the gene matches. The CDR3 is CASSLGDRGNTEAFF. The CDR3 DNA sequence: TGTGCCAGCAGCTTAGGGGACAGGGGCAACACTGAAGCTTTCTTT.

There are many counts of this clonotype. The chain links TRBV7-2 to TRBJ2-6; D is perhaps TRBD2 (5 bases). The germline V and J ends were trimmed by 5 bases and 2 bases, with 22 bases remaining between them. Per germline, CDR1 SGHTA and CDR2 FQGNSA. This CDR3 is built from 19 residues. CDR3 sequence: CASSQRVLGLDAGANVLTF. CDR3 sequence (DNA): TGTGCCAGCAGCCAGAGGGTTTTAGGGCTAGATGCTGGGGCCAACGTCCTGACTTTC.

This clonotype was observed a handful of times. A read error may explain this, as a much larger clone is one base away. This chain joins TRBV7-2 and TRBJ2-3; D gene ambiguous. The CDR3 totals 12 residues. Germline-derived CDR1 and CDR2 are SGHTA and FQGNSA. Trimming took off 4 bases at V and 2 bases at J, with 4 bases between the two ends. In DNA form, the CDR3 reads TGTGCCAGCAGCTCCCCCACAGATACGCAGTATTTT. This sequence encodes CASSSPTDTQYF.

The V call is TRBV27, the J call TRBJ1-2; 7 positions match TRBD1. CDR3 length: 9 amino acids. The V gene's germline CDR1 is MNHEY and CDR2 SMNVEV (reference sequence). CDR3 residues: CLDRDGYTF. As DNA, the CDR3 is TGTCTCGACAGGGACGGCTACACCTTC.

The chain recombines TRBV4-3 with TRBJ1-1; the D gene is possibly TRBD1 (6 bases). Germline CDR1 and CDR2: LGHNA and YSLEER. This CDR3 region has 16 residues. Trimming stripped 0 bases from V and 6 bases from J, with 17 bases between. The CDR3 loop is CASSQDSRGAASEAFF. For the CDR3, the DNA is TGCGCCAGCAGCCAAGATAGTCGGGGGGCGGCCTCTGAAGCTTTCTTT.

The genes are TRBV18 and TRBJ2-3; tentatively, D is TRBD1 (5 bases). The V end was cut by 2 bases, the J end by 5 bases, with 23 bases between. The V gene's germline CDR1 is KGHSH and CDR2 LQKENI. This CDR3 has 18 amino acids. CDR3 coding DNA: TGTGCCAGCTCACCAGCGTGGGGCTCCCAGGAGTGGAGAGATACGCAGTATTTT. Amino acid sequence: CASSPAWGSQEWRDTQYF.

This clonotype has a count of ten or more. The chain is built from TRBV7-8 and TRBJ2-7; TRBD2 might be the D (6 bases). Trimming pared 3 bases from V and 2 bases from J, leaving 17 bases between. This CDR3 has 16 residues. The germline CDR1 and CDR2 sequences are SGHVS and FQNEAQ. The CDR3 DNA is TGTGCCAGCAGCTTCTCGGTGACTAGTTCCACCTACGAGCAGTACTTC. This translates into CASSFSVTSSTYEQYF.

In this sample, this clonotype turned up a few times. This chain connects TRBV12-3 or TRBV12-4 to TRBJ1-2, with unresolved D. The CDR3 consists of 13 residues. V was shortened by 10 bases and J by 3 bases, with 15 bases between the two germline ends. The CDR3 DNA reads as TGTGCCACCTACCTGGGAATTGACTATGGCTACACCTTC. Amino acids: CATYLGIDYGYTF.

This clonotype came up once. The J gene is TRBJ1-5, the V gene TRBV9, with 7 bases matching TRBD1. V lost 3 bases, J lost 7 bases, and 10 bases stayed unmatched. This CDR3 spans 15 amino acids. Germline values: CDR1 SGDLS, CDR2 YYNGEE. CDR3 protein: CASSADHRGGQPQHF. CDR3 nucleotides: TGTGCCAGCAGCGCGGATCACAGGGGTGGCCAGCCCCAGCATTTT.

The chain joins TRBV12-3 or TRBV12-4 to TRBJ1-4, with D possibly matching TRBD1 (5 bases). Trimming stripped 3 bases from V and 1 base from J, with 6 bases between. This CDR3 is built from 14 residues. CDR3 sequence: CASSFDRTNEKLFF. CDR3 nucleotides: TGTGCCAGCAGTTTCGACAGAACTAATGAAAAACTGTTTTTT.

This clonotype occurred many times. The rearrangement uses TRBV7-9 and TRBJ2-3, with D unresolved. Trimming removed 2 bases at V and 0 bases at J, with 6 bases between. Germline assignment: CDR1 SEHNR and CDR2 FQNEAQ (reference sequence). CDR3 length equals 14 residues. CDR3 loop: CASSLTTSTDTQYF. CDR3 nucleotide sequence: TGTGCCAGCAGCTTAACCACAAGCACAGATACGCAGTATTTT.

The chain joins TRBV4-1 to TRBJ2-2; 9 nucleotides line up with TRBD1. V shed 2 bases, J shed 7 bases, and the junction held 14 bases outside the gene matches. This CDR3 has 18 amino acids. Germline V gene data show CDR1 as MGHRA and CDR2 as YSYEKL. The CDR3 bases are TGCGCCAGCAGCCAACGCGAACTCCTGGACAGGGGAAGCGGGGAGCTGTTTTTT. Amino acid sequence: CASSQRELLDRGSGELFF.

The rearrangement joins TRBV15 to TRBJ2-2, with TRBD1 matching over 8 bases. CDR1 is LNHNV, CDR2 YYDKDF, per germline (reference sequence). V shed 1 base and J 4 bases; nucleotides not matched to a gene: 5. The CDR3 is made up of 16 amino acids. As DNA, the CDR3 is TGTGCCACCAGCAGAGTGGTGACAGGGGCCACCGGGGAGCTGTTTTTT. Its protein product is CATSRVVTGATGELFF.

This clonotype was picked up a small number of times. The rearrangement uses TRBV7-2 and TRBJ2-1; tentative D call: TRBD1 (5 bases). This CDR3 contains 14 residues. The germline V gene encodes CDR1 SGHTA and CDR2 FQGNSA. The V and J ends lost 5 bases and 3 bases respectively, with 11 bases between them. CDR3: CASSPRAGYNEQFF. Written as DNA, the CDR3 is TGTGCCAGCAGCCCCAGGGCCGGCTACAATGAGCAGTTCTTC.

The chain joins TRBV7-2 to TRBJ1-5; D is ambiguous. In germline, CDR1 is SGHTA, CDR2 FQGNSA. V was pared by 3 bases and J by 4 bases, with 4 bases between. The length of the CDR3 is 12 residues. The CDR3: CASSLFNQPQHF. In DNA form, the CDR3 reads TGTGCCAGCAGCTTGTTTAATCAGCCCCAGCATTTT.

This clonotype was counted a few times. The chain combines TRBV12-3 or TRBV12-4 with TRBJ2-7, with TRBD2 matching over 9 bases. This CDR3 has 14 residues. V shed 6 bases, J shed 0 bases, and the junction held 3 bases outside the gene matches. The CDR3 is CASSPTSGSYEQYF. The CDR3 nucleotides read TGTGCCAGCAGCCCGACTAGCGGCTCCTACGAGCAGTACTTC.